This TCR beta chain was identified during a study of human T cells and chemical hapten exposure. Background on the study: Patients, mostly women, had alopecia areata, alopecia totalis or alopecia universalis.

TCRdb passed the RACE reads through MiXCR, listing each CDR3 protein once. Counted here are about 360,000 distinct CDR3 sequences, roughly 4.8% occurring once; the ten biggest clones make up approximately 2.3%. The time point was: patch test 1, 2 weeks after DPC sensitization. Treatment reported: therapeutic diphenylcyclopropenone sensitization with weekly scalp DPC. Ten or more counts support this clonotype. This sequence was found in a woman between 45 and 60 years old with alopecia areata. Some clones in this sample may be carry-over from other donors' samples. This specimen was whole blood, taken in connection with sensitization to the hapten diphenylcyclopropenone (DPC).

The CDR3 DNA reads TGCGCCAGCAGCTTCTTTCCCAGGGGACTAACTAGCACAGATACGCAGTATTTT. It codes for CASSFFPRGLTSTDTQYF. The J gene is TRBJ2-3, the V gene TRBV5-1, with D possibly being TRBD2 (7 bases). Germline values: CDR1 SGHRS, CDR2 YFSETQ. This CDR3 region has 18 residues. The ends were cut back, 2 bases at V and 0 bases at J, with 19 bases in the middle.